Listed below are T cell receptor beta chains from one sample, sequenced in a study of T cell responses to AZD1222 COVID-19 vaccine. Generated by immunoSEQ multiplex PCR, the TCRdb table keeps only in-frame clones and is missing some. The profile shows about 140,000 clones, 80% to 95% of them singletons. The sample here was peripheral blood, taken 28 days after the second AZD1222 dose. Source of these receptors: an adult who received the AZD1222 COVID-19 vaccine. CDR3s include the opening cysteine and the closing phenylalanine or tryptophan. D genes are given only for firm matches. Not every row has a clone size; where given, it reads once, few, many or a size class.

v_call,j_call,clone_size,d_call,cdr3_aa,cdr3_nt
TRBV7-3,TRBJ2-2,-,TRBD2,CASSSLAGVPGELFF,TGTGCCAGCAGCTCTCTAGCGGGAGTTCCCGGGGAGCTGTTTTTT
TRBV5-1,TRBJ2-2,once,-,CASSYGVGKLTSRVNRELFF,TGCGCCAGCAGCTACGGGGTCGGGAAACTCACTAGCAGGGTCAACCGGGAGCTGTTTTTT
TRBV7-9,TRBJ2-5,-,-,CASSLDTQETQYF,TGTGCCAGCAGCTTGGACACGCAAGAGACCCAGTACTTC
TRBV10-3,TRBJ2-7,-,-,CAISERQDHYEQYF,TGTGCCATCAGTGAGCGGCAGGACCACTACGAGCAGTACTTC
TRBV6-1,TRBJ2-7,-,-,CASSEAQTGSYEQYF,TGTGCCAGCAGTGAAGCGCAAACAGGGAGCTACGAGCAGTACTTC
TRBV5-1,TRBJ2-2,once,-,CASSLNGNTGELFF,TGCGCCAGCAGCTTGAATGGAAACACCGGGGAGCTGTTTTTT
TRBV7-3,TRBJ2-3,-,TRBD2,CASSFLAGVDTQYF,TGTGCCAGCAGCTTCCTAGCGGGGGTGGATACGCAGTATTTT
TRBV12-3/TRBV12-4,TRBJ2-3,-,-,CASSIPPADTQYF,TGTGCCAGCAGTATCCCACCGGCAGATACGCAGTATTTT
TRBV3-1/TRBV3-2,TRBJ2-1,-,TRBD2,CASSLGGYNEQFF,TGTGCCAGCAGCCTCGGGGGGTACAATGAGCAGTTCTTC
TRBV11-2,TRBJ2-1,-,TRBD2,CASSSISGRRHEQFF,TGTGCCAGCAGCTCGATCAGCGGGAGGAGACATGAGCAGTTCTTC
TRBV28,TRBJ2-3,-,TRBD2,CASGGVYTQYF,TGTGCCAGCGGGGGGGTGTATACGCAGTATTTT
TRBV27,TRBJ1-1,-,-,CASSRNGGATEAFF,TGTGCCAGCAGCCGAAATGGGGGTGCCACTGAAGCTTTCTTT
TRBV19,TRBJ1-4,-,TRBD1,CASSIAPDRGGEKLFF,TGTGCCAGTAGTATAGCCCCTGACAGGGGTGGCGAAAAACTGTTTTTT
TRBV4-1,TRBJ2-1,-,TRBD1,CASSQDLGTGVNEQFF,TGCGCCAGCAGCCAAGATCTTGGGACAGGGGTGAATGAGCAGTTCTTC
TRBV7-2,TRBJ1-1,-,-,CASSFLGSNQGRAFF,TGTGCCAGCAGCTTTTTAGGGAGCAACCAAGGGAGGGCTTTCTTT
TRBV11-2,TRBJ1-1,-,TRBD1,CASSPQGARGTEAFF,TGTGCCAGCAGCCCCCAGGGGGCGCGAGGCACTGAAGCTTTCTTT
TRBV28,TRBJ2-7,-,-,CASSTGHTPYEQYF,TGTGCCAGTAGTACGGGACACACCCCCTACGAGCAGTACTTC
TRBV25-1,TRBJ2-7,few,TRBD1,CASSGPGQGSNEQYF,TGTGCCAGCAGTGGCCCGGGACAGGGGTCCAACGAGCAGTACTTC
TRBV6-6,TRBJ1-4,few,-,CASSTYPTNEKLFF,TGTGCCAGCAGTACATACCCAACTAATGAAAAACTGTTTTTT
TRBV6-2/TRBV6-3,TRBJ2-5,-,-,CASSPGWGETQYF,TGTGCCAGCAGCCCGGGATGGGGGGAGACCCAGTACTTC
TRBV5-5,TRBJ2-7,-,TRBD2,CASSIPGLAGVIEQYF,TGTGCCAGCAGCATCCCGGGACTAGCGGGAGTAATCGAGCAGTACTTC
TRBV3-1/TRBV3-2,TRBJ2-1,-,-,CASSQRGALNEQFF,TGTGCCAGCAGCCAACGCGGGGCCCTCAATGAGCAGTTCTTC
TRBV21-1,TRBJ1-3,-,-,CASGQAGNTIYF,TGTGCCAGCGGACAGGCTGGAAACACCATATATTTT
TRBV7-2,TRBJ2-7,-,-,CASSPRGLVYEQYF,TGTGCCAGCAGCCCCCGTGGGCTAGTCTACGAGCAGTACTTC
TRBV13,TRBJ1-6,-,-,CASSPLNSPLHF,TGTGCCAGCAGTCCACTAAATTCACCCCTCCACTTT
TRBV10-3,TRBJ1-2,-,-,CAISREGPLGDGYTF,TGTGCCATCAGCAGAGAGGGCCCTCTAGGGGACGGCTACACCTTC
TRBV6-5,TRBJ1-2,-,-,CASSYSGHYGYTF,TGTGCCAGCAGTTACTCGGGGCACTATGGCTACACCTTC
TRBV3-1/TRBV3-2,TRBJ2-4,-,-,CASSAGAKNIQYF,TGTGCCAGCAGCGCGGGAGCCAAAAACATTCAGTACTTC
TRBV12-3/TRBV12-4,TRBJ2-7,-,-,CASSDRGGLGQYF,TGTGCCAGCAGTGACAGGGGAGGGTTGGGGCAGTACTTC
TRBV10-3,TRBJ1-1,-,-,CATFRGPNLNTEAFF,TGTGCCACTTTCAGGGGCCCAAACTTGAACACTGAAGCTTTCTTT
TRBV6-1,TRBJ2-7,-,-,CASSEYTAYYEQYF,TGTGCCAGCAGTGAATACACAGCGTACTACGAGCAGTACTTC
TRBV7-8,TRBJ2-1,-,-,CASVVGSRTYNEQFF,TGTGCCAGTGTCGTGGGCTCGCGAACCTACAATGAGCAGTTCTTC
TRBV13,TRBJ2-7,once,TRBD1,CASSPRGPGQGGHEQYF,TGTGCCAGCAGCCCCCGTGGGCCGGGACAGGGGGGACACGAGCAGTACTTC
TRBV9,TRBJ2-3,-,TRBD1,CASSAYDRVSTDTQYF,TGTGCCAGCAGCGCGTATGACAGGGTTAGTACAGATACGCAGTATTTT
TRBV25-1,TRBJ2-7,-,-,CASSATSGTPGSYEQYF,TGTGCCAGCAGTGCAACCTCCGGGACCCCCGGCTCCTACGAGCAGTACTTC
TRBV7-2,TRBJ1-5,-,TRBD1,CASSATGGGLNQPQHF,TGTGCCAGCAGCGCGACAGGGGGCGGTCTCAATCAGCCCCAGCATTTT